A single T cell receptor beta chain is shown here with its context. This sample is part of a study of blood T cell repertoires in COVID-19. Assay: immunoSEQ multiplex PCR; the TCRdb copy retains only in-frame clones and omits some. The sample shows 170,000 or so clones, approximately 84% of them seen only once. Participants' own reports of clinical history determined their cohort assignment. Before being deemed recovered, Cohort 3 donors had two negative PCRs, clearance, or symptom resolution. The CDR3 is 12 amino acids. Germline-derived CDR1 and CDR2 are LGHDT and YNNKEL (reference sequence). The V gene lost 4 bases and the J gene lost 7 bases, with 10 bases spanning the gap.

The receptor comes from a woman aged 45-60 years who had recovered from COVID-19. The chain recombines TRBV3-1 (or the pseudogene TRBV3-2) with TRBJ1-1; D is ambiguous. The material sequenced was PBMCs or T cells enriched from blood (not recorded which). This CDR3 reads CASSRIEDEAFF. CDR3 coding DNA: TGTGCCAGCAGCCGGATAGAGGATGAAGCTTTCTTT.